This T cell receptor beta chain was captured in a study of blood T cell repertoires in COVID-19. Across the study: Material from acute and convalescent COVID-19 was sourced from the United States, Italy and Spain. The analysed material was cDNA or gDNA that came from T cells, B-cell-depleted T cells, or PBMCs.

The CDR3 runs to 14 residues. The junction had 8 bases not matched to a gene; V was cut back by 5 bases and J by 7 bases. Germline V gene data show CDR1 as SGHVS and CDR2 as FQNEAQ. Profiled with immunoSEQ multiplex PCR; TCRdb holds only in-frame clones, not every one. The sample carries 350,000 to 450,000 clones, about 90% recorded once. This TCR derives from a man aged 35 to 55 with acute or convalescent COVID-19. The sample consisted of peripheral blood. The chain uses TRBV7-8 and TRBJ2-1; 7 bases fit TRBD1. The CDR3 DNA is TGTGCCAGCAGCCCCCGGGACAGCGGAAATGAGCAGTTCTTC. The encoded protein is CASSPRDSGNEQFF.